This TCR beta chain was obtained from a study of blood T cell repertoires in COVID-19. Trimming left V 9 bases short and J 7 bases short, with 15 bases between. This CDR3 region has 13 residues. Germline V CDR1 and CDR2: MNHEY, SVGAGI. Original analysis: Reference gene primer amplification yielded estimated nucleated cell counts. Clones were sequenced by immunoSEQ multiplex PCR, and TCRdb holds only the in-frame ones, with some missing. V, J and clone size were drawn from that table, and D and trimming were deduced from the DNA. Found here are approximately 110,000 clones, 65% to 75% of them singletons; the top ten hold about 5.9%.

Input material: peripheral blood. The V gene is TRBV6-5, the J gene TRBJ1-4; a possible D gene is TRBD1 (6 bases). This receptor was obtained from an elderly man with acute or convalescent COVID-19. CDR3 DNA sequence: TGTGCCAGTCGGGACATAGTGGGTGAAAAACTGTTTTTT. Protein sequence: CASRDIVGEKLFF.